This T cell receptor beta chain was sequenced in a study of post-analysis software for immune sequencing data. The library was made from cDNA and included unique molecular identifiers. It was from about 1 to 10 million T cells that about half a million cDNA molecules came. TCRdb ran MiXCR on the PCR reads and lists one entry per CDR3 protein. Altogether 500,000 to 600,000 distinct CDR3 sequences are present, 44% being singletons, with the ten largest covering around 1.7%. This clonotype was counted at least ten times. Its antigen is as yet unknown. Overall study findings and caveats: Same-batch preparations were strongly co-clustered by F measure. Controls had lower frequencies than patients of a few TRBV segments, which included TRBV5-6, TRBV5-1 and TRBV20-1. Normalized Chao1 diversity was significantly reduced in patients versus controls.

The CDR3 is made up of 14 amino acids. The V segment lost 6 bases and the J segment 1 base; nucleotides outside the gene matches: 6. Germline V gives CDR1 MNHEY, CDR2 SMNVEV (reference sequence). This receptor was obtained from a girl aged 10-17 years with multiple sclerosis. The V gene is TRBV27, the J gene TRBJ2-7, with TRBD1 matching over 7 bases. The sequencing input was blood. CDR3 DNA sequence: TGTGCCAGCAGCCCGGGACAGCTGTCCTACGAGCAGTACTTC. It encodes CASSPGQLSYEQYF.